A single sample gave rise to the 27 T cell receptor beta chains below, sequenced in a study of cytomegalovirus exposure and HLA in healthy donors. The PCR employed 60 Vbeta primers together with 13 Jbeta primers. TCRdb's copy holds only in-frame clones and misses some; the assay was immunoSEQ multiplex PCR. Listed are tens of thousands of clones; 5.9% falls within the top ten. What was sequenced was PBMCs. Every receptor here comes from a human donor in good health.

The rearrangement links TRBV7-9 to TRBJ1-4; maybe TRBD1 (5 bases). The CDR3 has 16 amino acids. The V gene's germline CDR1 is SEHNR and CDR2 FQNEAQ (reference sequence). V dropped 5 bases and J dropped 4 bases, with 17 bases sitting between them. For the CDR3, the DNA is TGTGCCAGCAGCCCGCATTCGGGGGGGTATAATGAAAAACTGTTTTTT. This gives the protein CASSPHSGGYNEKLFF.

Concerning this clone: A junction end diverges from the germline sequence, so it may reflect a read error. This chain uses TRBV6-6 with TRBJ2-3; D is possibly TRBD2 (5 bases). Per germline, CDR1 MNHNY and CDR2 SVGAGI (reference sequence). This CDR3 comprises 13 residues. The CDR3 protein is CTSSYSRADTQYF. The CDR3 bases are TGTACCAGCAGTTACTCGAGGGCAGATACGCAGTATTTT.

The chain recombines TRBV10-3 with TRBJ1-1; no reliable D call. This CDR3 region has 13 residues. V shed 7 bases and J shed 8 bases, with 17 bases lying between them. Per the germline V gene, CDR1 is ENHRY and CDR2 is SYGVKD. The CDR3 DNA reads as TGTGCCATCACTCGAGACTTATCACTCGAAGCTTTCTTT. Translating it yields CAITRDLSLEAFF.

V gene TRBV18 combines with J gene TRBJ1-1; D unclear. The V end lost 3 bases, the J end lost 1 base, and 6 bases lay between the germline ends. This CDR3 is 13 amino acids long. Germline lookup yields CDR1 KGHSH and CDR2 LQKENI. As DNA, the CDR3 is TGTGCCAGCTCACCTACACAGAACACTGAAGCTTTCTTT. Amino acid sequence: CASSPTQNTEAFF.

Here the CDR3 DNA reads TGCGCCAGCAGTAAAGAACAGGTCGACTATGGCTACACCTTC. This encodes CASSKEQVDYGYTF. The chain joins TRBV4-1 to TRBJ1-2; perhaps TRBD1 as D (5 bases). The V end lost 6 bases, the J end lost 3 bases, and 14 bases lay between the germline ends. The CDR3 is 14 residues long. Germline loops: CDR1 MGHRA, CDR2 YSYEKL.

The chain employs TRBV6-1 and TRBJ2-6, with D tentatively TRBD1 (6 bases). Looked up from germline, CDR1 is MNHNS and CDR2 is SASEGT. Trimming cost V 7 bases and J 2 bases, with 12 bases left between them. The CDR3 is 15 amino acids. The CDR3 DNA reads TGTGCCAGCATCCCGCAGGGGACTGGGGCCAACGTCCTGACTTTC. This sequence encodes CASIPQGTGANVLTF.

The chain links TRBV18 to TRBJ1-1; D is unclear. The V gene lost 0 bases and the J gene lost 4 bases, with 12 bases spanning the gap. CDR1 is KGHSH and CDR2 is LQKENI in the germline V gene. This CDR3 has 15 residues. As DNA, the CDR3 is TGTGCCAGCTCACCACCCCCCGGGAAAGGCACTGAAGCTTTCTTT. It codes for CASSPPPGKGTEAFF.

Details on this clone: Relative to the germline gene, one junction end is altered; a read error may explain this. This CDR3 reads CASSSASGRGEQFF. The CDR3 DNA is TGTGCTAGCAGCTCGGCTAGCGGGAGGGGTGAGCAGTTCTTC. J is TRBJ2-1 and V is TRBV7-7, with TRBD2 matching over 12 bases. The germline CDR1 and CDR2 sequences are SSHAT and FNYEAQ (reference sequence). The CDR3 consists of 14 residues.

CDR3 bases: TGTGCCAGCAGCTTAGACGGACTTTACGAGCAGTACTTC. The encoded protein is CASSLDGLYEQYF. This rearrangement joins TRBV7-9 to TRBJ2-7; D may be TRBD2 (5 bases). CDR1 and CDR2 from the germline V gene are SEHNR and FQNEAQ (reference sequence). V was cut by 1 base and J by 4 bases, with 8 bases left in between. The CDR3 has 13 amino acids.

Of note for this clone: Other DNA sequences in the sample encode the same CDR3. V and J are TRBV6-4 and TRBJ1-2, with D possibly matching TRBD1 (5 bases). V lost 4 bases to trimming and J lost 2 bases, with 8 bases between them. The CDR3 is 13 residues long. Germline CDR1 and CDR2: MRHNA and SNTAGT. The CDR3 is CASSAGGNYGYTF. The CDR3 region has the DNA TGTGCCAGCAGTGCCGGGGGGAACTATGGCTACACCTTC.

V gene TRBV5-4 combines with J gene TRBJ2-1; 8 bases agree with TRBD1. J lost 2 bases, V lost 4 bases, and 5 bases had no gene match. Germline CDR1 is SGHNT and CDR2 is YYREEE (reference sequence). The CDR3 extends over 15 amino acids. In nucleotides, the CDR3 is TGTGCCAGCAGCGGCGGACAGGGTCCCTACAATGAGCAGTTCTTC. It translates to CASSGGQGPYNEQFF.

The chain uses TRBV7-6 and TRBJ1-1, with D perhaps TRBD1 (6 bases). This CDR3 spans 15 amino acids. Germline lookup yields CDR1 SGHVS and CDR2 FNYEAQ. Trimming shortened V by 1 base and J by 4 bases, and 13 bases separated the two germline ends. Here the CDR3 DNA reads TGTGCCAGCAGCTTAGGAACTGGGGGCAGCACTGAAGCTTTCTTT. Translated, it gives CASSLGTGGSTEAFF.

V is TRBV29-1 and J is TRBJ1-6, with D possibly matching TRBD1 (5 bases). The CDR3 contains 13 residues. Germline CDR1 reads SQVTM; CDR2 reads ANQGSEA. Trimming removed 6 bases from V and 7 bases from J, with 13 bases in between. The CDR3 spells CSVAQGINSPLHF. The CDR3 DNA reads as TGCAGCGTCGCGCAGGGAATAAATTCACCCCTCCACTTT.

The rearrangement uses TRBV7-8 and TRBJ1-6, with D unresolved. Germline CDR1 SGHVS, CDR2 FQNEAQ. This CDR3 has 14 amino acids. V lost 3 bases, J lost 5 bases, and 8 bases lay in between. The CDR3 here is CASSLNSHNSPLHF. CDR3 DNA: TGTGCCAGCAGCTTGAACAGTCATAATTCACCCCTCCACTTT.

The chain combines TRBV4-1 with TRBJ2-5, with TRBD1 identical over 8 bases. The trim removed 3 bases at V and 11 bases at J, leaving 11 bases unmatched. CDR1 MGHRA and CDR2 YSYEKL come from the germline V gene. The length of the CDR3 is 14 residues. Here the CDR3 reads CASSQRTGTSFQYF. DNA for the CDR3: TGCGCCAGCAGCCAGAGGACAGGGACCTCCTTTCAGTACTTC.

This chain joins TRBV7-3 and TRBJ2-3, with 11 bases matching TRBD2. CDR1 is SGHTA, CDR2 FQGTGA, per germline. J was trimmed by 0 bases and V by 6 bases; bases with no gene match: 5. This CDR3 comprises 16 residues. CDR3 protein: CASSLAGGSSTDTQYF. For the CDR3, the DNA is TGTGCCAGCAGTTTAGCGGGGGGGTCTAGCACAGATACGCAGTATTTT.

The CDR3 reads CASSLRGTGGEVTYNEQFF. The CDR3 region has the DNA TGTGCCAGCAGCTTAAGGGGGACAGGGGGCGAGGTAACCTACAATGAGCAGTTCTTC. This chain uses TRBV7-9 with TRBJ2-1; TRBD1 matches 12 bases. CDR3 length equals 19 residues. Trimming took 2 bases from V and 2 from J; bases not matched to a gene: 10. The germline V gene has CDR1 SEHNR and CDR2 FQNEAQ (reference sequence). The whole variable domain, remainder taken from reference TRBV7-9 and TRBJ2-1, is DTGVSQNPRHKITKRGQNVTFRCDPISEHNRLYWYRQTLGQGPEFLTYFQNEAQLEKSRLLSDRFSAERPKGSFSTLEIQRTEQGDSAMYLCASSLRGTGGEVTYNEQFFGPGTRLTVL.

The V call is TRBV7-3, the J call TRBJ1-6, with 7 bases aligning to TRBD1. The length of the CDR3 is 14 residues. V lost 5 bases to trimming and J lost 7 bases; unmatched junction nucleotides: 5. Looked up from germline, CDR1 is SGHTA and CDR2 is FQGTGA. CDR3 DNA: TGTGCCAGCAGCGCCGACAGGGCCAATTCACCCCTCCACTTT. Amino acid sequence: CASSADRANSPLHF.

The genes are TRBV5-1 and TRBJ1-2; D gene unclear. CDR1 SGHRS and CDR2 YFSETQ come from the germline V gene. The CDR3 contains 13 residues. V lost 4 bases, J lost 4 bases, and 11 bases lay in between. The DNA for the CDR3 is TGCGCCAGCAGCACCACAGTAGGCTATGGCTACACCTTC. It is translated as CASSTTVGYGYTF. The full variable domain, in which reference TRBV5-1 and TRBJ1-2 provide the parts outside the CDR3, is KAGVTQTPRYLIKTRGQQVTLSCSPISGHRSVSWYQQTPGQGLQFLFEYFSETQRNKGNFPGRFSGRQFSNSRSEMNVSTLELGDSALYLCASSTTVGYGYTFGSGTRLTVV.

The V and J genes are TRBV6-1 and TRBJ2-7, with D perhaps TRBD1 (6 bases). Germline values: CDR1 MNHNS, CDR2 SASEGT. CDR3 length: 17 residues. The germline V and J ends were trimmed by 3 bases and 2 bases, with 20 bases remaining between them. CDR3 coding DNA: TGTGCCAGCAGTGAGGGAATTAGTACAGGGTCCACCTACGAGCAGTACTTC. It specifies CASSEGISTGSTYEQYF.

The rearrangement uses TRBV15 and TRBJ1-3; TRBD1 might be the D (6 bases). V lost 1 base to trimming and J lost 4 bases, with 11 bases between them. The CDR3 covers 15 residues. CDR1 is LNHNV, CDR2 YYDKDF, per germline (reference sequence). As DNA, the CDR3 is TGTGCCACCAGCAGAGCAGGGGTTAGGGGAAACACCATATATTTT. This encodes CATSRAGVRGNTIYF.

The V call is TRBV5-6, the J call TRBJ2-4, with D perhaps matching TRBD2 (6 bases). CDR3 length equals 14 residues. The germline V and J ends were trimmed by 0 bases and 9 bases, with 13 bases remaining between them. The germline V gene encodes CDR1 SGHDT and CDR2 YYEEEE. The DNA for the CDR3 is TGTGCCAGCAGCTTGGTGGGGGGAGGAAGCATTCAGTACTTC. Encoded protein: CASSLVGGGSIQYF.

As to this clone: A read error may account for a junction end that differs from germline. For the CDR3, the DNA is TGTGCCAGCAGTGGGGGACAGGCTAGAATAAACAATCAGCACCAGCATTTT. It specifies CASSGGQARINNQHQHF. The chain recombines TRBV2 with TRBJ1-5; TRBD1 matches at 8 bases. The CDR3 loop spans 17 amino acids. CDR1 SNHLY and CDR2 FYNNEI come from the germline V gene.

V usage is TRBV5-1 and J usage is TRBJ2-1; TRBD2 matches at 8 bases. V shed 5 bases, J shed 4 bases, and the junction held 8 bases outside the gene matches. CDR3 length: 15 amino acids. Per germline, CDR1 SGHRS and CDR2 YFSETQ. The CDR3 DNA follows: TGCGCCAGCAGTGAGGACGGGGGGGCGTACAATGAGCAGTTCTTC. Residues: CASSEDGGAYNEQFF.

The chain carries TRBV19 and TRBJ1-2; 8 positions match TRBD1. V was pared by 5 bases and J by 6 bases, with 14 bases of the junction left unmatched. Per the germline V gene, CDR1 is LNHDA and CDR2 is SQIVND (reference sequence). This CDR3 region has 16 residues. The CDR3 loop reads CASSLGAGGAYDGYTF. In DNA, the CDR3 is TGTGCCAGTAGTCTTGGGGCAGGGGGCGCGTATGATGGCTACACCTTC.

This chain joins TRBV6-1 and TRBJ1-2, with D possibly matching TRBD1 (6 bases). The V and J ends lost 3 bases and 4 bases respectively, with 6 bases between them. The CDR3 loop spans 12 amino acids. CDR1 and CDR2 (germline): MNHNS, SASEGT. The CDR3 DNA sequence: TGTGCCAGCAGTGAGACAGGCTATGGCTACACCTTC. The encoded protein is CASSETGYGYTF.

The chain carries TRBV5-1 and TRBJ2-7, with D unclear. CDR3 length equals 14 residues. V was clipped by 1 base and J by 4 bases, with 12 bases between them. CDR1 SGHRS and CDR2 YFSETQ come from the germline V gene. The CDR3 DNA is TGCGCCAGCAGCTTGTTGGTCGCCGGTTACGAGCAGTACTTC. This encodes CASSLLVAGYEQYF.